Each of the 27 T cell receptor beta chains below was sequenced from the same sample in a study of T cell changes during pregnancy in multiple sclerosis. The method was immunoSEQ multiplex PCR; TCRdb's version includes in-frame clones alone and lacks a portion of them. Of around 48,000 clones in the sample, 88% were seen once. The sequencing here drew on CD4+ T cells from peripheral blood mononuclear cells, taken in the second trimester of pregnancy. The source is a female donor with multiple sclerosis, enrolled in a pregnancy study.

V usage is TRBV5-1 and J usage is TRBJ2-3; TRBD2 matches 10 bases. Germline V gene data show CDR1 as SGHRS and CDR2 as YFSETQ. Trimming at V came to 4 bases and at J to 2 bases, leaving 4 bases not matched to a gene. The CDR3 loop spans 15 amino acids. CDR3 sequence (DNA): TGCGCCAGCAGCCTAGCGGGAGTATACACAGATACGCAGTATTTT. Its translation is CASSLAGVYTDTQYF.

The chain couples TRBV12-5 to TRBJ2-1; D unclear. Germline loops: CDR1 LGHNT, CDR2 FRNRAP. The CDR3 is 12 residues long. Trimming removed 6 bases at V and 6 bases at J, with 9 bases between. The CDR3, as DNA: TGTGCTAGTGGGGGCCTGGGCAATGAGCAGTTCTTC. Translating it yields CASGGLGNEQFF.

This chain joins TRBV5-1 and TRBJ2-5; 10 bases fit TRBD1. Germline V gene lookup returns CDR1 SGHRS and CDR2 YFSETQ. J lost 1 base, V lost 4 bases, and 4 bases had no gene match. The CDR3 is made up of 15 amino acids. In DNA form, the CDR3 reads TGCGCCAGCAGCGCAGGGACAGGGGTCCAAGAGACCCAGTACTTC. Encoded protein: CASSAGTGVQETQYF. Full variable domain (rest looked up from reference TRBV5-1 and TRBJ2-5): KAGVTQTPRYLIKTRGQQVTLSCSPISGHRSVSWYQQTPGQGLQFLFEYFSETQRNKGNFPGRFSGRQFSNSRSEMNVSTLELGDSALYLCASSAGTGVQETQYFGPGTRLLVL.

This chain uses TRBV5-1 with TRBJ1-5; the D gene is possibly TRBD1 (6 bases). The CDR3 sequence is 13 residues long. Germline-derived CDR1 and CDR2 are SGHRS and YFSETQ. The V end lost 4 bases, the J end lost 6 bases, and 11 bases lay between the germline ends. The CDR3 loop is CASSPGVGQPQHF. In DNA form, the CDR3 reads TGCGCCAGCAGCCCAGGGGTAGGTCAGCCCCAGCATTTT.

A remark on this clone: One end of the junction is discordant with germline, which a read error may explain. The CDR3 region has the DNA TGTGCCAGCAAGAGGGCCGGACTAGGTTACAGTGAGCAGTTCTTC. This encodes CASKRAGLGYSEQFF. The J gene is TRBJ2-1, the V gene TRBV2; 7 nucleotides align to TRBD2. The germline gives CDR1 SNHLY, CDR2 FYNNEI. The CDR3 covers 15 residues.

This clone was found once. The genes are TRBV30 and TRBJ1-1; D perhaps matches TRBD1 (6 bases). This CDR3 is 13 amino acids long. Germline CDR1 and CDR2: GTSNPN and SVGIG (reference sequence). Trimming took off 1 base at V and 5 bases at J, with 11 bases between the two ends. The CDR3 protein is CAWSGDKGTEAFF. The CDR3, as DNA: TGTGCCTGGAGTGGGGACAAAGGGACTGAAGCTTTCTTT.

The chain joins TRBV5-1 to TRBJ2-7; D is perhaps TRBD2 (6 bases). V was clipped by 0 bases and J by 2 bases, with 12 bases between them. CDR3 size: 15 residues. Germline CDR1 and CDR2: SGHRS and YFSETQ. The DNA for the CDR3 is TGCGCCAGCAGCTTGGTTACAGCGGGCCCCTACGAGCAGTACTTC. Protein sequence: CASSLVTAGPYEQYF.

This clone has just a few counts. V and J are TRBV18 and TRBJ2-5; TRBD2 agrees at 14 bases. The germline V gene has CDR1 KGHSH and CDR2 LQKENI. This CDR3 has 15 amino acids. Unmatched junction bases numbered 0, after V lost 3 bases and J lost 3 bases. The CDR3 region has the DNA TGTGCCAGCTCACCGGGACTAGCGGGAGAAGAGACCCAGTACTTC. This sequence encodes CASSPGLAGEETQYF.

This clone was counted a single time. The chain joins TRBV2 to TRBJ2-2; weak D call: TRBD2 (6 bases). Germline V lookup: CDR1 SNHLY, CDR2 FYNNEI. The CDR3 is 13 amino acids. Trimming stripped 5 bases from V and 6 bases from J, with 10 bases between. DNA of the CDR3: TGTGCCAGCAGTCAGCCTAGCGCCGGGGAGCTGTTTTTT. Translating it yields CASSQPSAGELFF.

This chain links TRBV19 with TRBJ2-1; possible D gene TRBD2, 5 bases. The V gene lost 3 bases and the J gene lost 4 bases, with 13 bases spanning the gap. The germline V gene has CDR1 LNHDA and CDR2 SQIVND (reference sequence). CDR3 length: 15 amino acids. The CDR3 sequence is CASSMSLARYNEQFF. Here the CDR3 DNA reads TGTGCCAGTAGTATGTCTTTAGCGAGATACAATGAGCAGTTCTTC.

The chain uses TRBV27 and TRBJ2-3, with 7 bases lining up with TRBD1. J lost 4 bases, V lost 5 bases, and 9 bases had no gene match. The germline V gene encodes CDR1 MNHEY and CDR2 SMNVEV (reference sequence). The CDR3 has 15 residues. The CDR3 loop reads CASSLRTQGADTQYF. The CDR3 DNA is TGTGCCAGCAGTCTAAGGACGCAGGGGGCAGATACGCAGTATTTT.

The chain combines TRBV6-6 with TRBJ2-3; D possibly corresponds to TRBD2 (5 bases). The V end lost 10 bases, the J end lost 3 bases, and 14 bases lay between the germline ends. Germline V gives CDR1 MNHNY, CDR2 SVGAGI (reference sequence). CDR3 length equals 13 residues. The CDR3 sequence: CAILGEGTDTQYF. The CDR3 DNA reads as TGTGCCATCCTGGGAGAGGGAACAGATACGCAGTATTTT.

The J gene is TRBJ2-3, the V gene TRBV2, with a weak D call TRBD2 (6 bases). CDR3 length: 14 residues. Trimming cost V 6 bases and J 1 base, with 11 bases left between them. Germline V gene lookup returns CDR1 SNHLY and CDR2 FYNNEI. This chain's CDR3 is CASSSAGRTDTQYF. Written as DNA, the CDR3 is TGTGCCAGCAGCTCCGCGGGACGCACAGATACGCAGTATTTT.

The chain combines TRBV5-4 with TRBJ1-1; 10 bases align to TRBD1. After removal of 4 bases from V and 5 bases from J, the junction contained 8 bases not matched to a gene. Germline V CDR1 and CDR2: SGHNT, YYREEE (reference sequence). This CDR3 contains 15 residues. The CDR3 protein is CASSGGGQGWTEAFF. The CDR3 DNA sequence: TGTGCCAGCAGCGGGGGGGGACAGGGGTGGACTGAAGCTTTCTTT.

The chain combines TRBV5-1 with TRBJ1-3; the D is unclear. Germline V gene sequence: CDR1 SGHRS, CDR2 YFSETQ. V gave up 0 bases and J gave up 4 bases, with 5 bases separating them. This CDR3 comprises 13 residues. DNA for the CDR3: TGCGCCAGCAGCTTGGGAGCCGGAAACACCATATATTTT. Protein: CASSLGAGNTIYF.

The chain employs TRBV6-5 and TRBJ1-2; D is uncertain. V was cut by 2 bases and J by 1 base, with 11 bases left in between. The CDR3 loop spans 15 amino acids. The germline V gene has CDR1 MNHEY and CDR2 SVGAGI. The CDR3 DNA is TGTGCCAGCAGTTACGACGGCGGCAGTAACTATGGCTACACCTTC. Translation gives CASSYDGGSNYGYTF.

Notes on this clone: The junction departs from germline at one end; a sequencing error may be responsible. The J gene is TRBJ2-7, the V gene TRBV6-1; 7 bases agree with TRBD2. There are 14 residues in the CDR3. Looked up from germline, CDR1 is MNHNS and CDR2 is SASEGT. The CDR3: CASREVGGSWEQYF. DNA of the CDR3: TGTGCCAGCAGGGAAGTGGGGGGGTCGTGGGAGCAGTACTTC.

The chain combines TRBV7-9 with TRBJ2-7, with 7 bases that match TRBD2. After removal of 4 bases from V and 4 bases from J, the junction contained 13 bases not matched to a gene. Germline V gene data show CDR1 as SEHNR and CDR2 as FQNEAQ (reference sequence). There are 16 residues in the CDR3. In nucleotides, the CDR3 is TGTGCCAGCAGCTCATCTCTCCCGGGACTAAAATACGAGCAGTACTTC. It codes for CASSSSLPGLKYEQYF.

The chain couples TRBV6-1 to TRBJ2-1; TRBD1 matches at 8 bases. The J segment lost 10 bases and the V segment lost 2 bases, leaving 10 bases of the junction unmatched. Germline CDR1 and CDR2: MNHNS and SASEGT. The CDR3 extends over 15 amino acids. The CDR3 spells CASSEPGQVDGEQFF. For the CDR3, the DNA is TGTGCCAGCAGTGAACCGGGACAGGTAGATGGGGAGCAGTTCTTC.

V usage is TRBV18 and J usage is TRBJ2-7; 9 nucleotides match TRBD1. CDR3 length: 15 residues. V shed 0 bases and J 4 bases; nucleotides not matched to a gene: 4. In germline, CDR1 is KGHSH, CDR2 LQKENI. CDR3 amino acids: CASSPPGQGLYEQYF. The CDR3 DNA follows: TGTGCCAGCTCACCACCGGGACAGGGCTTATACGAGCAGTACTTC.

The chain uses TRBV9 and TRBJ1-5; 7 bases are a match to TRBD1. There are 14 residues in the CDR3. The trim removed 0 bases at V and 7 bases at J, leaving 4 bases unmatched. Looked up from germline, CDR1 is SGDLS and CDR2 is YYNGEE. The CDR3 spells CASSVAGGGQPQHF. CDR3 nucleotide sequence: TGTGCCAGCAGCGTAGCAGGGGGAGGACAGCCCCAGCATTTT.

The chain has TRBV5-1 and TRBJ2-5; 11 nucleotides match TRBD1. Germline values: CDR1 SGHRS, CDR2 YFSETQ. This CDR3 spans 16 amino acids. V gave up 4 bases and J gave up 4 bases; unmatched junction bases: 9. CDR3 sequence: CASSLMAGTGGETQYF. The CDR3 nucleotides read TGCGCCAGCAGCCTAATGGCCGGGACAGGGGGAGAGACCCAGTACTTC.

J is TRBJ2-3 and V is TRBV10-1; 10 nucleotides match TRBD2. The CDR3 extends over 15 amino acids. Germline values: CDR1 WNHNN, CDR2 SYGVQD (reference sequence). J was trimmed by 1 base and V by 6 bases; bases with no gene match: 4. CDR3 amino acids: CASSTGTSGTDTQYF. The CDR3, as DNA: TGCGCCAGCAGCACCGGGACTAGCGGCACAGATACGCAGTATTTT.

DNA for the CDR3: TGTGCCAGCTCACCACGACAGGGGTTGGTCACCATATATTTT. It encodes CASSPRQGLVTIYF. The chain carries TRBV18 and TRBJ1-3, with 8 positions matching TRBD1. The CDR3 is 14 amino acids. After removal of 1 base from V and 9 bases from J, the junction contained 5 bases not matched to a gene. Germline CDR1 KGHSH, CDR2 LQKENI.

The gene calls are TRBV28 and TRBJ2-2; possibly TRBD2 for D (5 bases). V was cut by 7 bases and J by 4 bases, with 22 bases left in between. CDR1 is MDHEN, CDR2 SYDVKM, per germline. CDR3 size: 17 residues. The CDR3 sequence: CASTISAPGFRTGELFF. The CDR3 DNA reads TGTGCCAGCACCATCAGCGCCCCGGGATTCCGCACCGGGGAGCTGTTTTTT.

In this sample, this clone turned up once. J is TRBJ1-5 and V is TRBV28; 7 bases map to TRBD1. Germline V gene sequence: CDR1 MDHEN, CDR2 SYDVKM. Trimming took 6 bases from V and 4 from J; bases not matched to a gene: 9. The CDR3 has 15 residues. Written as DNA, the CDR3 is TGTGCCAGCAGGCGGACAGGTGGGGATAATCAGCCCCAGCATTTT. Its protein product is CASRRTGGDNQPQHF.

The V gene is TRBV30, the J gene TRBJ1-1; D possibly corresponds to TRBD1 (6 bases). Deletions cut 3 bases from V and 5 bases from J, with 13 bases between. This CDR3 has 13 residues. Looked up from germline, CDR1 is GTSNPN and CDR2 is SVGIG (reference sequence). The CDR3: CAWRGQGNTEAFF. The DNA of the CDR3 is TGTGCCTGGAGAGGCCAGGGGAATACTGAAGCTTTCTTT.